This TCR beta chain was captured by sequencing in a study of glioma-infiltrating T cells after dendritic cell vaccination. Findings and caveats of the study: Estimated pretreatment TIL content predicted outcome after dendritic cell vaccination.

A note on this clone: Its antigen remains unidentified.

The PCR used 60 V beta and 13 J beta primers. The protocol was immunoSEQ multiplex PCR, while the TCRdb copy is restricted to in-frame clones and leaves out a portion. The repertoire holds 93,000 or so clones, roughly 79% seen once, with about 12% in the top ten. Germline V gene sequence: CDR1 SGHTA, CDR2 FQGTGA. The V gene lost 5 bases and the J gene lost 6 bases, with 17 bases spanning the gap. The CDR3 loop spans 15 amino acids. This material consisted of blood, taken before dendritic cell vaccination. The chain combines TRBV7-3 with TRBJ2-1; a possible D gene is TRBD1 (6 bases). This receptor was identified in a human donor with glioblastoma. As DNA, the CDR3 is TGTGCCAGCAGCCGCCAAGGGGGATTGGGCAATGAGCAGTTCTTC. This gives the protein CASSRQGGLGNEQFF.